These 13 T cell receptor beta chains originate from one sample sequenced in a study of blood T cell repertoires in COVID-19. The assay was immunoSEQ multiplex PCR, and TCRdb's table has in-frame clones only and misses some. This table has 81,000 or so clones, 70% to 90% appearing once. The sample was peripheral blood. The receptors stem from a man in his sixties or seventies with active or convalescent COVID-19.

The chain's CDR3 is CASNRELNTGELFF. CDR3 nucleotides: TGCGCCAGCAACAGGGAACTGAACACCGGGGAGCTGTTTTTT. The V gene is TRBV5-1, the J gene TRBJ2-2; D possibly corresponds to TRBD1 (6 bases). The germline CDR1 and CDR2 sequences are SGHRS and YFSETQ. The V end lost 6 bases, the J end lost 1 base, and 10 bases lay between the germline ends. The CDR3 has 14 residues.

The CDR3 loop reads CASSLGGPYEQYF. CDR3 in DNA: TGTGCCAGCAGTTTAGGGGGGCCCTACGAGCAGTACTTC. This chain uses TRBV12-3 or TRBV12-4 with TRBJ2-7; perhaps TRBD1 as D (6 bases). V was pared by 1 base and J by 2 bases, with 6 bases between. This CDR3 contains 13 residues.

This clone has just one count. This chain links TRBV7-8 with TRBJ1-5, with TRBD1 as a possible D gene (5 bases). The germline V gene has CDR1 SGHVS and CDR2 FQNEAQ. This CDR3 has 16 residues. The V end lost 0 bases, the J end lost 2 bases, and 11 bases lay between the germline ends. In nucleotides, the CDR3 is TGTGCCAGCAGCTTAGCGACAGTTGGGGGCAATCAGCCCCAGCATTTT. Translation: CASSLATVGGNQPQHF. Combining the CDR3 with reference TRBV7-8 and TRBJ1-5 gives the whole variable domain GAGVSQSPRYKVAKRGQDVALRCDPISGHVSLFWYQQALGQGPEFLTYFQNEAQLDKSGLPSDRFFAERPEGSVSTLKIQRTQQEDSAVYLCASSLATVGGNQPQHFGDGTRLSIL.

This clone has only one observation. The rearrangement uses TRBV14 and TRBJ2-2, with a possible D match to TRBD2 (5 bases). Germline-derived CDR1 and CDR2 are SGHDN and FVKESK. Trimming took 4 bases from V and 2 from J, leaving 11 bases between them. CDR3 size: 15 residues. CDR3 bases: TGTGCCAGCAGCCTTGGCGGAGGAAACACCGGGGAGCTGTTTTTT. This codes for CASSLGGGNTGELFF.

V usage is TRBV18 and J usage is TRBJ2-1, with D tentatively TRBD1 (6 bases). CDR1 is KGHSH and CDR2 is LQKENI in the germline V gene. V was shortened by 3 bases and J by 5 bases, with 14 bases between the two germline ends. The CDR3 consists of 15 residues. CDR3 bases: TGTGCCAGCTCACCCCCAGGGGATGTGGACAATGAGCAGTTCTTC. This encodes CASSPPGDVDNEQFF.

This clone turned up a few times. This chain uses TRBV11-3 with TRBJ2-1, with D possibly matching TRBD2 (5 bases). CDR1 is SGHNT and CDR2 is YENEEA in the germline V gene. V was shortened by 2 bases and J by 2 bases, with 10 bases between the two germline ends. The CDR3 runs 15 residues. CDR3 nucleotide sequence: TGTGCCAGCAGCTTACACTCCGGGGCCTACAATGAGCAGTTCTTC. It encodes CASSLHSGAYNEQFF.

This clone appeared a single time. The V call is TRBV9, the J call TRBJ1-2; 7 bases are shared with TRBD1. Germline loops: CDR1 SGDLS, CDR2 YYNGEE. J was trimmed by 8 bases and V by 5 bases; bases with no gene match: 12. The length of the CDR3 is 14 residues. The CDR3 spells CASRYRGGLGGYTF. DNA for the CDR3: TGTGCCAGCAGGTACAGGGGAGGCTTGGGAGGCTACACCTTC.

The gene calls are TRBV27 and TRBJ1-5; no reliable D call. The CDR3 runs 15 residues. Germline loops: CDR1 MNHEY, CDR2 SMNVEV (reference sequence). The germline V and J ends were trimmed by 2 bases and 0 bases, with 8 bases remaining between them. CDR3 DNA: TGTGCCAGCAGTTTACAACACGTTAGCAATCAGCCCCAGCATTTT. Amino acid sequence: CASSLQHVSNQPQHF.

The CDR3 DNA sequence: TGTGCTAGTGGTTTGTACGGGACTAGCGTGACGAACACCGGGGAGCTGTTTTTT. It yields the protein CASGLYGTSVTNTGELFF. V usage is TRBV12-5 and J usage is TRBJ2-2; TRBD2 matches at 10 bases. Germline CDR1 is LGHNT and CDR2 is FRNRAP. The CDR3 length is 18 residues. V shed 2 bases, J shed 0 bases, and the junction held 6 bases outside the gene matches. Together with reference TRBV12-5 and TRBJ2-2, the CDR3 gives the full variable domain: DARVTQTPRHKVTEMGQEVTMRCQPILGHNTVFWYRQTMMQGLELLAYFRNRAPLDDSGMPKDRFSAEMPDATLATLKIQPSEPRDSAVYFCASGLYGTSVTNTGELFFGEGSRLTVL.

The chain recombines TRBV5-1 with TRBJ1-2, with TRBD1 matching over 9 bases. The CDR3 is 15 amino acids. Trimming took 2 bases from V and 1 from J; bases not matched to a gene: 3. Germline-derived CDR1 and CDR2 are SGHRS and YFSETQ. This CDR3 reads CASSFGQGHNYGYTF. CDR3 nucleotides: TGCGCCAGCAGCTTCGGACAGGGGCATAACTATGGCTACACCTTC. Combining the CDR3 with reference TRBV5-1 and TRBJ1-2 gives the whole variable domain KAGVTQTPRYLIKTRGQQVTLSCSPISGHRSVSWYQQTPGQGLQFLFEYFSETQRNKGNFPGRFSGRQFSNSRSEMNVSTLELGDSALYLCASSFGQGHNYGYTFGSGTRLTVV.

The rearrangement uses TRBV4-1 and TRBJ2-7, with TRBD1 identical over 8 bases. The CDR3 sequence is 16 residues long. Trimming removed 0 bases from V and 0 bases from J; junction bases left unmatched: 4. Germline V lookup: CDR1 MGHRA, CDR2 YSYEKL. The CDR3 loop is CASSQDRDRSSYEQYF. As DNA, the CDR3 is TGCGCCAGCAGCCAAGATAGGGACAGGAGCTCCTACGAGCAGTACTTC.

The chain is built from TRBV14 and TRBJ2-1; 7 positions agree with TRBD1. The CDR3 is 14 residues long. Unmatched junction bases numbered 5, after V lost 1 base and J lost 8 bases. The germline V gene encodes CDR1 SGHDN and CDR2 FVKESK. CDR3 nucleotides: TGTGCCAGCAGCCAAGTCAACAGGGGCGATGAGCAGTTCTTC. It codes for CASSQVNRGDEQFF.

The rearrangement joins TRBV19 to TRBJ2-1; TRBD2 agrees at 9 bases. CDR3 length: 17 residues. The V gene end was trimmed by 3 bases and the J gene end by 6 bases; junction bases not matched to a gene: 12. Germline CDR1 reads LNHDA; CDR2 reads SQIVND (reference sequence). The DNA of the CDR3 is TGTGCCAGTAGTATCCGCCTGACTAGCGGTCGGGTCAATGAGCAGTTCTTC. Protein product: CASSIRLTSGRVNEQFF.